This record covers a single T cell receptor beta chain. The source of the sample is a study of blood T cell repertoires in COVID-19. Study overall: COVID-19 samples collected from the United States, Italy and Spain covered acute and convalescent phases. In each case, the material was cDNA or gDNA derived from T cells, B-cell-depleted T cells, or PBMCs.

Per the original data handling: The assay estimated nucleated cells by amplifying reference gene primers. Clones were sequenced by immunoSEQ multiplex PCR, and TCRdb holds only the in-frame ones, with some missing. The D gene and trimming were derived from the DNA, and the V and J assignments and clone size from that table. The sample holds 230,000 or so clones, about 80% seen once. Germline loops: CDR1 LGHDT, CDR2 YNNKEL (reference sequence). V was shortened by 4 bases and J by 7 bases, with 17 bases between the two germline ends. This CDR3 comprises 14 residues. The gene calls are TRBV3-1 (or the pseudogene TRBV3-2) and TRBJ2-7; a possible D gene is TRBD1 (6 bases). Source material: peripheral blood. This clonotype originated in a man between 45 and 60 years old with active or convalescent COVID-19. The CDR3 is CASSPTLGQQEQYF. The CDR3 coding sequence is TGTGCCAGCAGCCCCACTCTCGGACAGCAAGAGCAGTACTTC.